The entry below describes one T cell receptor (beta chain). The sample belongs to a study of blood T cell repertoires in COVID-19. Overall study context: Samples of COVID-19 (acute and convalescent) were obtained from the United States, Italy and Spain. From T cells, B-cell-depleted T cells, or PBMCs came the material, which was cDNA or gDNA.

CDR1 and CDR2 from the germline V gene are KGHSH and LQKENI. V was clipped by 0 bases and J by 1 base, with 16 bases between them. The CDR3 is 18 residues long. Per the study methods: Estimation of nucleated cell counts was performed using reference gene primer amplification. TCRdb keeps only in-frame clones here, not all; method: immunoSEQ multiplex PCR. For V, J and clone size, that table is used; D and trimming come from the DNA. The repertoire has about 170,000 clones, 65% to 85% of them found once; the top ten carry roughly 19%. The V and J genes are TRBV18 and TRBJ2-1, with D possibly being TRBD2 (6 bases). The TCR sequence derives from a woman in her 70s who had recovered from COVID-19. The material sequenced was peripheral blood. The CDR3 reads CASSPPVGGEGSYNEQFF. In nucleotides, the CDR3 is TGTGCCAGCTCACCACCGGTGGGGGGTGAGGGGTCCTACAATGAGCAGTTCTTC.